This T cell receptor (beta chain) was captured by sequencing in a study of T-cell reconstitution after alpha-beta-depleted transplantation in children. Notes on the study in general: From surviving recipient T cells and thymic progenitors came the high day-60 TCRbeta diversity observed in some patients.

The TCRbeta library incorporated unique molecular identifiers. TCRdb re-called the PCR reads with MiXCR, one entry per CDR3 protein. This table has about 460,000 distinct CDR3 sequences, about an eighth appearing once. As regards this clonotype: Its antigen is not identified.

The CDR3 length is 17 residues. V and J are TRBV21-1 and TRBJ2-1; no check of the table's D call, TRBD2, against the DNA was made. TRBV21-1 is a pseudogene. Sequenced material: PBMCs, mostly from graft donor cells, taken 180 days after TCRalphabeta/CD19-depleted stem cell transplant. The receptor comes from a female patient under 10 years old who had a stem cell transplant for aplastic anemia, so the T cells may come from the graft donor. CDR3 residues: CASSKVGAGDSGGEQFF. DNA for the CDR3: TGTGCCAGCAGCAAAGTCGGAGCGGGGGACTCGGGTGGGGAGCAGTTCTTC.